The sequence of this TCR beta chain was determined in a study of early T cells in non-severe SARS-CoV-2 infection. Study-wide context: Investigators sequenced bulk RNA drawn from unsorted whole blood, and chains remained unpaired. Overall study results and limits: Anti-spike CD8 responses were favored by VDJdb matching, which missed private and CD4 specificities.

The CDR3 is made up of 20 amino acids. Germline values: CDR1 LNHDA, CDR2 SQIVND (reference sequence). V shed 4 bases, J shed 0 bases, and the junction held 15 bases outside the gene matches. This clonotype has a count of ten or more. As yet, its antigen is unknown. Unique molecular identifier tags were affixed to discrete cDNA molecules. TCRdb recomputed calls from the 5' RACE reads with MiXCR, one row per CDR3 protein. The sample lists more than 25,000 distinct CDR3 sequences, over 4.5% occurring once. This sequence was found in an adult who was a healthcare worker with PCR-confirmed SARS-CoV-2 infection or an uninfected control (not recorded which). J is TRBJ2-1 and V is TRBV19; 10 bases agree with TRBD2. The material sequenced was whole blood. CDR3 nucleotide sequence: TGTGCCAGTAGTACACGGACTAGCGGAGAGGAGATCTTCTCCTACAATGAGCAGTTCTTC. It specifies CASSTRTSGEEIFSYNEQFF.